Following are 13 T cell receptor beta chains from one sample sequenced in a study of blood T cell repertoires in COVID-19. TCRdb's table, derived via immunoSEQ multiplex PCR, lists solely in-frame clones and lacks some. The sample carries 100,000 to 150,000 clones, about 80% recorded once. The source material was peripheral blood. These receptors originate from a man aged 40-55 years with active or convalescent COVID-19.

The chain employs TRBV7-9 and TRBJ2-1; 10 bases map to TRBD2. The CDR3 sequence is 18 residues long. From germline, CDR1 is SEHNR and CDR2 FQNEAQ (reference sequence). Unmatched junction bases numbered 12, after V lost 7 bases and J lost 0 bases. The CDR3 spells CASTSSGTSASSYNEQFF. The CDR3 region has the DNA TGTGCCAGCACATCTTCGGGGACTAGCGCGAGCTCCTACAATGAGCAGTTCTTC. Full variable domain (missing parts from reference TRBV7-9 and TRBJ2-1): DTGVSQNPRHKITKRGQNVTFRCDPISEHNRLYWYRQTLGQGPEFLTYFQNEAQLEKSRLLSDRFSAERPKGSFSTLEIQRTEQGDSAMYLCASTSSGTSASSYNEQFFGPGTRLTVL.

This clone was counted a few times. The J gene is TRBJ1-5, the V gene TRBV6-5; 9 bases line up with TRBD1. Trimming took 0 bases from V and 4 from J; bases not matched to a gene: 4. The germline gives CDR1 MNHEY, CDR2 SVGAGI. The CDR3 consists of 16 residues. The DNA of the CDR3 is TGTGCCAGCAGTTACTCGTGGGACAGGGAAAATCAGCCCCAGCATTTT. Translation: CASSYSWDRENQPQHF.

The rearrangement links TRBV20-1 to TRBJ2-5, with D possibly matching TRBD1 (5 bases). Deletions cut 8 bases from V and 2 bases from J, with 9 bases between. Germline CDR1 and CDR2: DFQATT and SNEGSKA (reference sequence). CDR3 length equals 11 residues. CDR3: CSPQGQETQYF. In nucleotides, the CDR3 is TGCAGTCCCCAGGGTCAAGAGACCCAGTACTTC.

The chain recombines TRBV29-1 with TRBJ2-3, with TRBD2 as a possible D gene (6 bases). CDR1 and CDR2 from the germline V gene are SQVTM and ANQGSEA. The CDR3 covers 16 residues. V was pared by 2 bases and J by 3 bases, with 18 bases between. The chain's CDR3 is CSVETSGLGRTDTQYF. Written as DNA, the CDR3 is TGCAGCGTTGAAACCAGCGGGCTAGGGAGGACAGATACGCAGTATTTT.

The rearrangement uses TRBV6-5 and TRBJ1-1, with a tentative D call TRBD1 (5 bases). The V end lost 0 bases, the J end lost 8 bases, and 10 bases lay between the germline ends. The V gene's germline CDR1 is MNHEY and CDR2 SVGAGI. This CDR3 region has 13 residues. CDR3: CASSYSGGREAFF. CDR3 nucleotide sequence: TGTGCCAGCAGTTACTCGGGGGGGAGGGAAGCTTTCTTT.

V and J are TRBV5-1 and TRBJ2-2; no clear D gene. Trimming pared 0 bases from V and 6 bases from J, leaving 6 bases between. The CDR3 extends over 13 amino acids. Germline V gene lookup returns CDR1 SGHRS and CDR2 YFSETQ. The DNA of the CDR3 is TGCGCCAGCAGCTTGGACGGTGCCGGGGAGCTGTTTTTT. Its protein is CASSLDGAGELFF.

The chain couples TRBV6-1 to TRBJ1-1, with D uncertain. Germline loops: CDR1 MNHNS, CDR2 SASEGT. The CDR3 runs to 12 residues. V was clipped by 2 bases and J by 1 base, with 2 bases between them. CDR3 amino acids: CASSEQNTEAFF. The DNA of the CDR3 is TGTGCCAGCAGTGAACAGAACACTGAAGCTTTCTTT.

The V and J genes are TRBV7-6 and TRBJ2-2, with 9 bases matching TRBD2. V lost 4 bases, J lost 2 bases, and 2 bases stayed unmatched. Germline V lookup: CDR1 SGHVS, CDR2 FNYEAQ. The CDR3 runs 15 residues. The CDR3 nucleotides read TGTGCCAGCAGCTCGGGACTAGCCAACACCGGGGAGCTGTTTTTT. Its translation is CASSSGLANTGELFF.

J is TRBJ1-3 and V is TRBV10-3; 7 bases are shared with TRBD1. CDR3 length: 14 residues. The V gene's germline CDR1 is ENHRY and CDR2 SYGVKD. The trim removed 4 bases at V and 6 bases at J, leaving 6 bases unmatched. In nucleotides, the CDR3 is TGTGCCATCAGTGGTAGACAGGGATTAAACACCATATATTTT. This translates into CAISGRQGLNTIYF.

CDR3: CASSLSGTGGTEAFF. CDR3 in DNA: TGTGCCAGCAGCCTATCTGGGACAGGGGGCACTGAAGCTTTCTTT. The chain links TRBV5-6 to TRBJ1-1; 11 nucleotides line up with TRBD1. The CDR3 extends over 15 amino acids. The J segment lost 4 bases and the V segment lost 4 bases, leaving 6 bases of the junction unmatched. The V gene's germline CDR1 is SGHDT and CDR2 YYEEEE.

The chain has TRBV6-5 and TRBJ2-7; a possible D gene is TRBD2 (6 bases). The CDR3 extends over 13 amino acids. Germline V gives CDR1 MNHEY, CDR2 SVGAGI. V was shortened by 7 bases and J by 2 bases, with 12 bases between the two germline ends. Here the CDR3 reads CASKVGGTYEQYF. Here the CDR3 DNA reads TGTGCCAGCAAGGTCGGAGGGACCTACGAGCAGTACTTC.

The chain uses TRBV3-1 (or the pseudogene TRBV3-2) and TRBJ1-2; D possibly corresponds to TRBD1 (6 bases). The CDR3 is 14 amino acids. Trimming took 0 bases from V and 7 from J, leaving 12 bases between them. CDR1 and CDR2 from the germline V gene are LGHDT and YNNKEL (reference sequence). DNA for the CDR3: TGTGCCAGCAGCCAAGAAAGCAGGGGAAGTGGCTACACCTTC. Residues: CASSQESRGSGYTF.

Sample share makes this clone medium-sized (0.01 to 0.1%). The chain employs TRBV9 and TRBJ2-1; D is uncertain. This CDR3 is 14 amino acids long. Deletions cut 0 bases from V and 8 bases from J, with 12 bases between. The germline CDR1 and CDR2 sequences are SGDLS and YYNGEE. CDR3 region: CASSVVTSTDEQFF. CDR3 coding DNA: TGTGCCAGCAGCGTAGTGACTTCCACCGATGAGCAGTTCTTC. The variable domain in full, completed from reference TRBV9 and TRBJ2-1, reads DSGVTQTPKHLITATGQRVTLRCSPRSGDLSVYWYQQSLDQGLQFLIQYYNGEERAKGNILERFSAQQFPDLHSELNLSSLELGDSALYFCASSVVTSTDEQFFGPGTRLTVL.